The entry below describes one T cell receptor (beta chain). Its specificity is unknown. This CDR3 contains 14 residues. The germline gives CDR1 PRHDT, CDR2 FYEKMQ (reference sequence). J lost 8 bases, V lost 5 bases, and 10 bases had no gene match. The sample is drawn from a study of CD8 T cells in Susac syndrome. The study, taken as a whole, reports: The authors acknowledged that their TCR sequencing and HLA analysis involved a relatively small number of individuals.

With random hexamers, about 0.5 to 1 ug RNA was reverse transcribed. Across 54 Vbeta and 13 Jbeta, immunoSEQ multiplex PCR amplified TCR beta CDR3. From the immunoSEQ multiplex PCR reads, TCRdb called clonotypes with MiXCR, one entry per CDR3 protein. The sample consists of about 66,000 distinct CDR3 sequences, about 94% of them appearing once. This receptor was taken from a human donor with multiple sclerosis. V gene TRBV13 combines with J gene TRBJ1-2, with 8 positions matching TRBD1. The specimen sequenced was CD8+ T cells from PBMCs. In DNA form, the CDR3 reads TGTGCCAGCAGCCATCGGACAGGGTTTTACGGCTACACCTTC. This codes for CASSHRTGFYGYTF.